These 14 T cell receptor beta chains share one sample of origin, sequenced in a study of blood T cell repertoires in COVID-19 (dated by TCRdb to the early 2020s). The library was prepared using the immunoSEQ multiplex PCR assay. TCRdb carries this immuneACCESS record with in-frame sequences only. Its versions omit some clonotypes, under half of them owing to an unresolved V gene in the studies checked, with the rest unexplained. The sample data list roughly 56,000 clones, and around 88% of these were observed just once. The ten largest clones add up to approximately 15% of the sample. Source material: peripheral blood. The receptors derive from a human donor in a cohort sampled during active COVID-19.

The chain uses TRBV27 and TRBJ2-1; 10 bases line up with TRBD2. Germline V lookup: CDR1 MNHEY, CDR2 SMNVEV (reference sequence). V lost 3 bases to trimming and J lost 8 bases; unmatched junction nucleotides: 7. The CDR3 spans 15 residues. The CDR3 here is CASSFLASGSDEQFF. CDR3 sequence (DNA): TGTGCCAGCAGTTTCCTGGCTAGCGGGAGCGATGAGCAGTTCTTC.

The V call is TRBV9, the J call TRBJ2-2; D is perhaps TRBD2 (6 bases). Deletions cut 4 bases from V and 7 bases from J, with 17 bases between. The CDR3 length is 15 residues. Per the germline V gene, CDR1 is SGDLS and CDR2 is YYNGEE. This CDR3 is CASSTGGGASGELFF. CDR3 DNA: TGTGCCAGCAGCACCGGAGGAGGGGCAAGCGGGGAGCTGTTTTTT.

The rearrangement links TRBV28 to TRBJ1-2; 8 bases fit TRBD1. The J segment lost 3 bases and the V segment lost 5 bases, leaving 8 bases of the junction unmatched. The CDR3 sequence is 15 residues long. CDR1 and CDR2 from the germline V gene are MDHEN and SYDVKM. DNA of the CDR3: TGTGCCAGCAGTACCCCGGGACAGGTAGACTATGGCTACACCTTC. The encoded protein is CASSTPGQVDYGYTF.

The J gene is TRBJ2-7, the V gene TRBV28; unclear D gene. V was clipped by 1 base and J by 5 bases, with 9 bases between them. This CDR3 is 13 amino acids long. Looked up from germline, CDR1 is MDHEN and CDR2 is SYDVKM. CDR3 sequence (DNA): TGTGCCAGCAGTTTATCGGGTGAACACGAGCAGTACTTC. It yields the protein CASSLSGEHEQYF.

The chain employs TRBV12-2 and TRBJ1-5; whether TRBD1, the table's D call, matches the DNA was not checked. TRBV12-2 constitutes a pseudogene. The CDR3 has 17 amino acids. CDR3 loop: CASRLVPGHRWDQPQHF. In nucleotides, the CDR3 is TGTGCAAGTCGCTTAGTACCGGGACACCGATGGGATCAGCCCCAGCATTTT.

A single count supports this clone. The chain has TRBV19 and TRBJ2-5; TRBD2 is a possible D gene (5 bases). Trimming removed 1 base at V and 1 base at J, with 16 bases between. CDR1 and CDR2 from the germline V gene are LNHDA and SQIVND (reference sequence). CDR3 length: 17 amino acids. Here the CDR3 DNA reads TGTGCCAGTAGTATAGGGGGTCCGTCAAGCGGCCAAGAGACCCAGTACTTC. This sequence encodes CASSIGGPSSGQETQYF.

V gene TRBV27 combines with J gene TRBJ1-2, with D possibly matching TRBD1 (5 bases). From germline, CDR1 is MNHEY and CDR2 SMNVEV (reference sequence). The V gene lost 6 bases and the J gene lost 4 bases, with 15 bases spanning the gap. This CDR3 is 14 amino acids long. CDR3 DNA sequence: TGTGCCAGCAGCCGCCTAGGGCAGGGCTATGGCTACACCTTC. It codes for CASSRLGQGYGYTF.

The V gene is TRBV28, the J gene TRBJ1-1; no reliable D call. The ends were cut back, 2 bases at V and 3 bases at J, with 7 bases in the middle. In germline, CDR1 is MDHEN, CDR2 SYDVKM. CDR3 length equals 13 residues. The CDR3 is CASSLGSHTEAFF. As DNA, the CDR3 is TGTGCCAGCAGTTTAGGGAGCCACACTGAAGCTTTCTTT.

A remark on this clone: A junction boundary mismatches the germline segment, possibly from a read error. The chain links TRBV18 to TRBJ2-7, with 12 bases aligning to TRBD2. This CDR3 has 16 residues. The germline V gene has CDR1 KGHSH and CDR2 LQKENI. The CDR3 DNA is TGTGCCAGTTCACCCATACTAGCGGGAGGCAGTTACGAGCAGTACTTC. Residues: CASSPILAGGSYEQYF.

The chain is built from TRBV11-3 and TRBJ1-6; 10 nucleotides align to TRBD1. Germline V gene data show CDR1 as SGHNT and CDR2 as YENEEA. V was clipped by 5 bases and J by 5 bases; unmatched bases: 3. The CDR3 is made up of 15 amino acids. CDR3 nucleotide sequence: TGTGCCAGCAGCCAGGACAGGGGGGATAATTCACCCCTCCACTTT. This codes for CASSQDRGDNSPLHF.

The chain carries TRBV29-1 and TRBJ1-1; tentatively, D is TRBD1 (6 bases). V gave up 8 bases and J gave up 8 bases, with 18 bases separating them. The CDR3 runs 12 residues. The germline CDR1 and CDR2 sequences are SQVTM and ANQGSEA. The CDR3 loop is CSPTAGEGEAFF. CDR3 DNA: TGCAGCCCAACGGCAGGGGAGGGAGAAGCTTTCTTT.

The gene calls are TRBV30 and TRBJ1-3; 8 positions agree with TRBD1. Germline V gene lookup returns CDR1 GTSNPN and CDR2 SVGIG (reference sequence). After removal of 8 bases from V and 0 bases from J, the junction contained 15 bases not matched to a gene. The CDR3 loop spans 17 amino acids. The DNA for the CDR3 is TGTGCCCGCCGCGACAGGGGAGAGGCCTACTCTGGAAACACCATATATTTT. Translating it yields CARRDRGEAYSGNTIYF.

The chain joins TRBV6-6 to TRBJ2-1; 8 bases map to TRBD2. Germline V gives CDR1 MNHNY, CDR2 SVGAGI (reference sequence). Unmatched junction bases numbered 12, after V lost 11 bases and J lost 6 bases. This CDR3 spans 14 amino acids. This CDR3 reads CASHQTSESNEQFF. The DNA for the CDR3 is TGTGCCTCACATCAGACTAGCGAATCCAATGAGCAGTTCTTC.

The V call is TRBV5-1, the J call TRBJ2-7; 7 positions agree with TRBD2. The CDR3 is made up of 13 amino acids. The V and J ends lost 2 bases and 3 bases, in that order; junction bases with no gene match: 2. The germline V gene encodes CDR1 SGHRS and CDR2 YFSETQ. The CDR3 sequence is CASSFSGNYEQYF. The CDR3 nucleotides read TGCGCCAGCAGCTTCAGCGGGAACTACGAGCAGTACTTC.